The 20 T cell receptor beta chains below were found in one sample sequenced in a study of siplizumab effects on memory and regulatory T cells. The protocol was immunoSEQ multiplex PCR, while the TCRdb copy is restricted to in-frame clones and leaves out a portion. Of some 110,000 clones listed, 93% are singletons. Sequences were obtained from CD4+ T cells sorted from blood. Receptor source: a human donor in good health.

This chain uses TRBV14 with TRBJ1-2; no reliable D call. The CDR3 runs to 14 residues. Between the trimmed V and J ends, which lost 3 bases and 0 bases, there was a span of 8 bases. Germline loops: CDR1 SGHDN, CDR2 FVKESK. The CDR3 is CASSQHWTNYGYTF. For the CDR3, the DNA is TGTGCCAGCAGCCAGCACTGGACTAACTATGGCTACACCTTC.

V usage is TRBV4-2 and J usage is TRBJ2-4; 8 positions agree with TRBD1. The V segment lost 0 bases and the J segment 9 bases; nucleotides outside the gene matches: 10. CDR3 length: 16 residues. CDR1 is LGHNA, CDR2 YNFKEQ, per germline. For the CDR3, the DNA is TGTGCCAGCAGCCAAGATCCAGGGGGCACCGTGGGCATTCAGTACTTC. Translation: CASSQDPGGTVGIQYF.

CDR3 coding DNA: TGTGCCAGCAGCTTAGGGAATTGGGGGGAAGCCAAAAACATTCAGTACTTC. Translated: CASSLGNWGEAKNIQYF. The V gene is TRBV11-1, the J gene TRBJ2-4; D is perhaps TRBD2 (6 bases). V was cut by 1 base and J by 0 bases, with 13 bases left in between. Per germline, CDR1 SGHAT and CDR2 FQDESV (reference sequence). This CDR3 contains 17 residues.

The rearrangement joins TRBV6-4 to TRBJ2-1; 8 nucleotides match TRBD2. The CDR3 consists of 16 residues. Germline CDR1 and CDR2: MRHNA and SNTAGT. Trimming took 0 bases from V and 5 from J; bases not matched to a gene: 6. CDR3 region: CASSDSIAGINNEQFF. Here the CDR3 DNA reads TGTGCCAGCAGTGACTCAATAGCGGGGATAAACAATGAGCAGTTCTTC.

The chain joins TRBV18 to TRBJ2-7, with 7 nucleotides matching TRBD1. Germline V gene data show CDR1 as KGHSH and CDR2 as LQKENI. CDR3 length: 15 amino acids. Trimming at V came to 6 bases and at J to 5 bases, leaving 13 bases not matched to a gene. The CDR3 DNA reads as TGTGCCAGCTCGGTCTTACAGGGGAGCCTCCACGAGCAGTACTTC. Residues: CASSVLQGSLHEQYF. The full variable domain, rest sourced from reference TRBV18 and TRBJ2-7, is NAGVMQNPRHLVRRRGQEARLRCSPMKGHSHVYWYRQLPEEGLKFMVYLQKENIIDESGMPKERFSAEFPKEGPSILRIQQVVRGDSAAYFCASSVLQGSLHEQYFGPGTRLTVT.

V gene TRBV5-7 combines with J gene TRBJ2-1; 9 bases fit TRBD1. TRBV5-7 is an open reading frame whose function is uncertain. The CDR3 length is 16 residues. With V trimmed by 4 bases and J by 4 bases, 9 bases remained unmatched. CDR3 region: CASSPSRGTGYNEQFF. CDR3 sequence (DNA): TGTGCCAGCAGCCCGTCGCGTGGGACAGGGTACAATGAGCAGTTCTTC.

This chain connects TRBV2 to TRBJ2-7; 8 positions agree with TRBD2. CDR3 length equals 14 residues. Trimming took 3 bases from V and 5 from J; bases not matched to a gene: 6. Germline lookup yields CDR1 SNHLY and CDR2 FYNNEI. The chain's CDR3 is CASSDGLAGNEQYF. The CDR3 coding sequence is TGTGCCAGCAGTGATGGTCTAGCGGGTAACGAGCAGTACTTC.

This sequence joins TRBV5-1 and TRBJ2-3, with D perhaps TRBD2 (6 bases). Germline V gene data show CDR1 as SGHRS and CDR2 as YFSETQ. V was clipped by 3 bases and J by 4 bases, with 15 bases between them. This CDR3 is 15 amino acids long. The CDR3 DNA is TGCGCCAGCAGCTCCCGGGGCACGGGGGCAGATACGCAGTATTTT. Translating it yields CASSSRGTGADTQYF.

The rearrangement uses TRBV19 and TRBJ1-1; D is ambiguous. Per the germline V gene, CDR1 is LNHDA and CDR2 is SQIVND (reference sequence). V was pared by 3 bases and J by 5 bases, with 10 bases between. The CDR3 is 13 amino acids. The CDR3 sequence: CASSIRGGTEAFF. For the CDR3, the DNA is TGTGCCAGTAGTATCCGCGGAGGGACTGAAGCTTTCTTT.

V gene TRBV14 combines with J gene TRBJ1-6; D remains ambiguous. The CDR3 runs to 12 residues. Germline loops: CDR1 SGHDN, CDR2 FVKESK. Trimming left V 4 bases short and J 12 bases short, with 10 bases between. The CDR3 DNA sequence: TGTGCCAGCAGCCTATTTAAGGGACCCCTCCACTTT. Its protein is CASSLFKGPLHF.

This chain joins TRBV7-6 and TRBJ2-7; 9 bases match TRBD2. The germline CDR1 and CDR2 sequences are SGHVS and FNYEAQ. The V and J ends lost 1 base and 3 bases, in that order; junction bases with no gene match: 4. The CDR3 sequence is 15 residues long. The CDR3 spells CASSLGAGGGYEQYF. The CDR3 DNA reads TGTGCCAGCAGCTTAGGGGCGGGAGGGGGCTACGAGCAGTACTTC.

The rearrangement links TRBV6-1 to TRBJ1-5; D not certain. Per the germline V gene, CDR1 is MNHNS and CDR2 is SASEGT. This CDR3 is 14 amino acids long. Between the trimmed V and J ends, which lost 5 bases and 0 bases, there was a span of 8 bases. Written as DNA, the CDR3 is TGTGCCAGCAGTCTCTCGGGTAGCAATCAGCCCCAGCATTTT. It specifies CASSLSGSNQPQHF.

The V gene is TRBV9, the J gene TRBJ1-5; weak D call: TRBD1 (5 bases). The germline V and J ends were trimmed by 1 base and 5 bases, with 13 bases remaining between them. The CDR3 has 15 residues. CDR1 and CDR2 (germline): SGDLS, YYNGEE. The CDR3 nucleotides are TGTGCCAGCAGCGTAACGGGGGACGGGGATCAGCCCCAGCATTTT. Translation: CASSVTGDGDQPQHF.

The V and J genes are TRBV29-1 and TRBJ2-3; D is unclear. Germline V CDR1 and CDR2: SQVTM, ANQGSEA. V was trimmed by 4 bases and J by 0 bases, leaving 11 bases between them. The CDR3 contains 14 residues. DNA for the CDR3: TGCAGCGTTGGCGTCGCCGGGAGCACAGATACGCAGTATTTT. It is translated as CSVGVAGSTDTQYF.

V is TRBV7-9 and J is TRBJ2-7; the D is unclear. Between the trimmed V and J ends, which lost 5 bases and 3 bases, there was a span of 17 bases. CDR1 is SEHNR and CDR2 is FQNEAQ in the germline V gene (reference sequence). This CDR3 region has 15 residues. The CDR3 is CASSPLLGKGYEQYF. DNA for the CDR3: TGTGCCAGCAGCCCCCTCCTGGGAAAAGGCTACGAGCAGTACTTC.

The chain couples TRBV29-1 to TRBJ2-5, with a tentative D call TRBD1 (5 bases). Germline V lookup: CDR1 SQVTM, CDR2 ANQGSEA. The CDR3 extends over 13 amino acids. Trimming stripped 6 bases from V and 1 base from J, with 12 bases between. The DNA for the CDR3 is TGCAGCGTCGTGTACGACAGCCAAGAGACCCAGTACTTC. Translation: CSVVYDSQETQYF.

The chain couples TRBV2 to TRBJ2-3; D unresolved. This CDR3 region has 13 residues. Germline values: CDR1 SNHLY, CDR2 FYNNEI. Trimming cost V 6 bases and J 1 base, with 8 bases left between them. The CDR3: CASRRSGTDTQYF. CDR3 DNA: TGTGCCAGCAGACGGAGCGGCACAGATACGCAGTATTTT. Supplemented by reference TRBV2 and TRBJ2-3, the full variable domain reads EPEVTQTPSHQVTQMGQEVILRCVPISNHLYFYWYRQILGQKVEFLVSFYNNEISEKSEIFDDQFSVERPDGSNFTLKIRSTKLEDSAMYFCASRRSGTDTQYFGPGTRLTVL.

The chain is built from TRBV28 and TRBJ2-7; tentative D call: TRBD2 (6 bases). Germline-derived CDR1 and CDR2 are MDHEN and SYDVKM. V dropped 5 bases and J dropped 3 bases, with 14 bases sitting between them. This CDR3 has 14 amino acids. In DNA, the CDR3 is TGTGCCAGCAGTGGGGGACTTCCTTTCTACGAGCAGTACTTC. It encodes CASSGGLPFYEQYF. Filled out from reference TRBV28 and TRBJ2-7, the complete variable domain reads DVKVTQSSRYLVKRTGEKVFLECVQDMDHENMFWYRQDPGLGLRLIYFSYDVKMKEKGDIPEGYSVSREKKERFSLILESASTNQTSMYLCASSGGLPFYEQYFGPGTRLTVT.

A note on this clone: Germline is not matched at one junction end, which may reflect a read error. This chain connects TRBV7-7 to TRBJ2-1, with D possibly TRBD2 on 6 matching bases. From germline, CDR1 is SSHAT and CDR2 FNYEAQ (reference sequence). The CDR3 is 13 residues long. The CDR3 sequence: CASSSAGSGEQFF. The CDR3 DNA is TGTGCTAGCAGCTCCGCCGGGAGTGGTGAGCAGTTCTTC.

This clone was observed a handful of times. The chain combines TRBV29-1 with TRBJ1-1; 8 bases align to TRBD1. This CDR3 is built from 12 residues. V shed 7 bases and J 4 bases; nucleotides not matched to a gene: 5. In germline, CDR1 is SQVTM, CDR2 ANQGSEA. The CDR3 DNA is TGCAGCGCCAACAGGGGGACCACTGAAGCTTTCTTT. Amino acid sequence: CSANRGTTEAFF.